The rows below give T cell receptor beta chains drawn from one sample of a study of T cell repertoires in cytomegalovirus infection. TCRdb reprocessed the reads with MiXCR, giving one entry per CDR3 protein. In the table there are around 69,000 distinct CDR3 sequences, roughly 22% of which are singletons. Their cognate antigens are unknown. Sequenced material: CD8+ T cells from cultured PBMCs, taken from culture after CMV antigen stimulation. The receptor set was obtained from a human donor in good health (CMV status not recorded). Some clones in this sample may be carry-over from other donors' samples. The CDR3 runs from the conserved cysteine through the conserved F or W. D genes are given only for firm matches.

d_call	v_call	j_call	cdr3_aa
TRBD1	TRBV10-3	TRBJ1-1	CAISDFQGVSTEAFF
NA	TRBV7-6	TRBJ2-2	CASSVRDGLNTGELFF
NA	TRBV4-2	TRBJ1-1	CASSQDPSGANTEAFF
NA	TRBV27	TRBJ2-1	CASSLRGSSYNEQFF
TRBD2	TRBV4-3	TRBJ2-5	CASSQRLAGGDETQYF
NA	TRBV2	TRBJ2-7	CASSEEGADYEQYF
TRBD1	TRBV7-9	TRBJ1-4	CASSGTGGKEKLFF
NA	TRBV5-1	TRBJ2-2	CASRGGTGELFF
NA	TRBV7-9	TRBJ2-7	CASTQGGAYEQYF
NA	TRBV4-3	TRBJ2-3	CASSQIPAITSTDTQYF
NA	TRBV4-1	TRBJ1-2	CASSPLRGGGYTF
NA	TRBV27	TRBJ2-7	CASSFPGNEQYF
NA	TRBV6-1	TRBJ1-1	CASSPTISTEAFF
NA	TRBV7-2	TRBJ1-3	CASSLWGSGNTIYF
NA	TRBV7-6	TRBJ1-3	CASSPMEGGNTIYF
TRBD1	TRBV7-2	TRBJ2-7	CASSLGTAGYEQYF
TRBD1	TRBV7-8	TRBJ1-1	CASSPRTGGGDTEAFF
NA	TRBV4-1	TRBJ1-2	CASSPDWGTVHYGYTF
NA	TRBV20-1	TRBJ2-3	CSARVLDRDTDTQYF
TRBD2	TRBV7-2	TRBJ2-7	CASSFFGGGSGYEQYF
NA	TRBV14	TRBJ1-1	CASSPPWAGVGYSNTEAFF
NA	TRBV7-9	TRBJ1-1	CASSSGMNTEAFF
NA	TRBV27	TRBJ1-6	CASSWSGRDGSPLHF
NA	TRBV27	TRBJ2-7	CASSSNLNPHEQYF
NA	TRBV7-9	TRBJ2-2	CASSSTRGLNTGELFF
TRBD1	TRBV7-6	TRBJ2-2	CASSHEPNTGDTGELFF
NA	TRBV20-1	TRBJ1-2	CSARGWGGNYGYTF
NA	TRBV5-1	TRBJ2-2	CASSLAGELFF
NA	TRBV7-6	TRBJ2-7	CASSLEPGAIYEQYF
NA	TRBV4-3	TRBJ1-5	CASSPRVNQPQHF
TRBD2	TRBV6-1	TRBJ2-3	CASSESRGGPDTQYF
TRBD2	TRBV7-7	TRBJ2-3	CASSLLAGGPSSTDTQYF
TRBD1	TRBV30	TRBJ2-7	CAWKTGTYEQYF
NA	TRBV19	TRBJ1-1	CASSIRGWDTEAFF
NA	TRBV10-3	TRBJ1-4	CAISESWTTNEKLFF
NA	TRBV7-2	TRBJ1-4	CASSLSGTNEKLFF
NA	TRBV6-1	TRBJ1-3	CASSYRQTGNTIYF
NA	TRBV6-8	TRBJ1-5	CASSYSRAYSNQPQHF
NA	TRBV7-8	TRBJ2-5	CASSLEAKQGEETQYF
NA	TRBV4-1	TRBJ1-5	CASSQFAGNQPQHF